This T cell receptor (beta chain) was recorded in a study of blood T cell repertoires in COVID-19. Looking at the study overall: Spain, Italy and the United States supplied samples that represented acute and convalescent COVID-19. The cDNA or gDNA used as material had been derived from T cells, B-cell-depleted T cells, or PBMCs.

Sequenced by immunoSEQ multiplex PCR; TCRdb stores in-frame clones only, minus some. The table lists about 60,000 clones, just over 85% of them singletons. V lost 3 bases to trimming and J lost 8 bases; unmatched junction nucleotides: 2. The germline CDR1 and CDR2 sequences are SGHVS and FQNEAQ. The CDR3 is 13 residues long. Source material: peripheral blood. This rearrangement joins TRBV7-8 to TRBJ1-4, with 8 bases fitting TRBD1. The TCR was taken from a man between 40 and 49 years old with acute or convalescent COVID-19. The CDR3 DNA reads TGTGCCAGCAGCTTGGGGGACAGGGAAAAACTGTTTTTT. Residues: CASSLGDREKLFF.